This T cell receptor (beta chain) was captured in a study of PD-1 blockade in classical Hodgkin lymphoma. Sequenced by immunoSEQ multiplex PCR; TCRdb stores in-frame clones only, minus some. The sample includes tens of thousands of clones, roughly 70% seen only once; the top ten take about 16%. Every patient was affected by relapse after autologous stem cell transplantation, while exposure to brentuximab vedotin was not uniform. The CDR3 consists of 18 residues. CDR1 and CDR2 (germline): SGHNT, YYREEE (reference sequence). V was pared by 0 bases and J by 0 bases, with 9 bases of the junction left unmatched.

The chain combines TRBV5-4 with TRBJ1-3, with 7 nucleotides matching TRBD1. Source: peripheral blood mononuclear cells (PBMCs), taken before the second cycle of nivolumab. This receptor was obtained from a human donor with classical Hodgkin lymphoma. The CDR3 DNA sequence: TGTGCCAGCAGCTTGGGGTCAGGGGGTACACTCTCTGGAAACACCATATATTTT. Its translation is CASSLGSGGTLSGNTIYF.